This T cell receptor (beta chain) stems from a study of OX40 agonist ivuxolimab in advanced cancers. About the study: Prior therapy, whether anti-PD-1, anti-PD-L1 or anti-CTLA-4, was allowed, and more than 35% had some. The study's findings and limits: Expanded peripheral T cells had an undetermined antigen specificity.

At baseline, cycle 4 day 1, and cycle 7 day 1, blood was sampled. Comments on this clone: Its matching antigen is unknown.

CDR3 size: 16 residues. From germline, CDR1 is SGDLS and CDR2 YYNGEE. The V end lost 2 bases, the J end lost 1 base, and 14 bases lay between the germline ends. The method was immunoSEQ multiplex PCR; TCRdb's version includes in-frame clones alone and lacks a portion of them. The data hold some 52,000 clones, with 85% to 95% observed a single time. This sample comprised CD4+ or CD8+ T cells sorted from blood, obtained in a trial of the OX40 agonist ivuxolimab. The TCR was taken from an adult with an advanced solid tumor such as melanoma, head and neck, liver or kidney cancer. V usage is TRBV9 and J usage is TRBJ2-3, with D perhaps matching TRBD1 (6 bases). For the CDR3, the DNA is TGTGCCAGCAGCGTGGGTCTGGGGGCTGGCACAGATACGCAGTATTTT. This gives the protein CASSVGLGAGTDTQYF.